Listed below are T cell receptor beta chains from one sample, sequenced in a study of blood T cell repertoires in COVID-19. Here immunoSEQ multiplex PCR was the method, and the copy in TCRdb shows in-frame clones only, minus some. This table holds 200,000 or so clones, 80% to 85% found once. Specimen: peripheral blood. The receptors come from a woman in her fifties or sixties with acute or convalescent COVID-19. Both conserved end residues are part of each CDR3. The D gene is left open where the match is weak. Not all rows give a size; the values are once, few, many and, for expanded clones, a class.

TRBJ2-2	.	TRBV5-1	TRBD2	CASSPTSDLGELFF	TGCGCCAGCAGCCCAACTAGCGATCTCGGGGAGCTGTTTTTT
TRBJ1-5	.	TRBV28	.	CASSINQPQHF	TGTGCCAGCAGCATCAATCAGCCCCAGCATTTT
TRBJ2-5	once	TRBV3-1/TRBV3-2	.	CASSQGPQRVRETQYF	TGTGCCAGCAGCCAGGGCCCCCAGCGGGTTCGGGAGACCCAGTACTTC
TRBJ1-5	.	TRBV2	.	CASSFTQGEPQHF	TGTGCCAGCAGTTTTACCCAAGGGGAGCCCCAGCATTTT
TRBJ2-6	.	TRBV6-5	.	CATKGAGANVLTF	TGTGCCACCAAGGGGGCTGGGGCCAACGTCCTGACTTTC
TRBJ1-2	once	TRBV5-4	TRBD1	CASSGGQGKVYGYTF	TGTGCCAGCAGCGGGGGACAGGGAAAAGTCTATGGCTACACCTTC
TRBJ1-2	.	TRBV5-5	TRBD1	CASSVDRGIGYGYTF	TGTGCCAGCAGCGTGGACAGGGGGATTGGCTATGGCTACACCTTC
TRBJ1-1	.	TRBV6-5	.	CASSLTRNTEAFF	TGTGCCAGCAGTCTGACAAGGAACACTGAAGCTTTCTTT
TRBJ1-5	.	TRBV6-6	TRBD1	CASANRGEGQPQHF	TGTGCCAGCGCCAACAGGGGGGAGGGTCAGCCCCAGCATTTT
TRBJ2-2	.	TRBV7-6	TRBD1	CASSLRQGYTGELFF	TGTGCCAGCAGCTTACGACAGGGGTACACCGGGGAGCTGTTTTTT
TRBJ2-2	few	TRBV18	.	CASSPFPGKNTGELFF	TGTGCCAGCTCACCATTCCCCGGGAAGAACACCGGGGAGCTGTTTTTT
TRBJ1-2	.	TRBV3-1/TRBV3-2	.	CASSQGEFGYTF	TGTGCCAGCAGCCAAGGGGAGTTTGGCTACACCTTC
TRBJ2-7	once	TRBV4-1	TRBD1	CASSQMAGTVVYEQYF	TGCGCCAGCAGCCAAATGGCCGGGACAGTCGTCTACGAGCAGTACTTC
TRBJ1-1	.	TRBV15	.	CATRTGRQAGTEAFF	TGTGCCACCAGGACCGGAAGACAGGCCGGCACTGAAGCTTTCTTT
TRBJ2-1	.	TRBV3-1/TRBV3-2	TRBD2	CASSDHLAGGLWNEQFF	TGTGCCAGCAGCGACCACTTAGCGGGGGGGCTCTGGAATGAGCAGTTCTTC
TRBJ1-2	.	TRBV9	.	CASSVGQYGYTF	TGTGCCAGCAGCGTTGGGCAATATGGCTACACCTTC
TRBJ2-3	once	TRBV3-1/TRBV3-2	TRBD2	CASSQGLRGVNTQYF	TGTGCCAGCAGCCAAGGTCTTCGGGGGGTTAATACGCAGTATTTT
TRBJ1-1	.	TRBV2	TRBD1	CASIRDSGGTEAFF	TGTGCCAGCATTAGGGACAGCGGGGGCACTGAAGCTTTCTTT
TRBJ2-5	.	TRBV6-5	.	CASARKRQAETQYF	TGTGCCAGCGCCCGAAAGCGACAGGCGGAGACCCAGTACTTC
TRBJ1-3	.	TRBV3-1/TRBV3-2	.	CASSQERNRPGNTIYF	TGTGCCAGCAGCCAAGAACGTAACAGGCCCGGAAACACCATATATTTT
TRBJ1-3	.	TRBV5-4	TRBD1	CASSLNAGGSFSGNTIYF	TGTGCCAGCAGCTTGAACGCAGGGGGCTCCTTCTCTGGAAACACCATATATTTT
TRBJ2-2	.	TRBV5-1	TRBD2	CASSPSGGWRELFF	TGCGCCAGCAGCCCCTCCGGGGGGTGGCGGGAGCTGTTTTTT
TRBJ1-5	.	TRBV7-9	.	CASSWEGGQPQHF	TGTGCCAGCAGCTGGGAAGGAGGTCAGCCCCAGCATTTT
TRBJ1-2	.	TRBV19	TRBD1	CASSPFLGDRIRGDYGYTF	TGTGCCAGTAGTCCCTTTCTTGGGGACAGGATACGGGGTGACTATGGCTACACCTTC
TRBJ2-5	.	TRBV18	.	CASSLYSEGVEETQYF	TGTGCCAGCTCCCTCTACTCTGAGGGAGTAGAAGAGACCCAGTACTTC
TRBJ2-7	.	TRBV19	TRBD1	CASSPLRDRGVLEQYF	TGTGCCAGTAGTCCCCTCCGGGACAGGGGTGTCCTAGAGCAGTACTTC
TRBJ1-1	.	TRBV27	TRBD1	CASSLRADRRNTEAFF	TGTGCCAGCAGTTTAAGGGCGGACAGGAGAAACACTGAAGCTTTCTTT
TRBJ1-4	.	TRBV14	TRBD1	CASSQVYRGGLCEKLFF	TGTGCCAGCAGCCAAGTATACAGGGGTGGGTTGTGCGAAAAACTGTTTTTT
TRBJ1-4	.	TRBV19	TRBD1	CASSIGQGLPNEKLFF	TGTGCCAGTAGTATTGGACAGGGCTTGCCTAATGAAAAACTGTTTTTT
TRBJ2-1	.	TRBV5-4	.	CASSSGGLSYNEQFF	TGTGCCAGCAGCTCCGGGGGGCTCTCCTACAATGAGCAGTTCTTC
TRBJ1-5	few	TRBV19	.	CASSFPGNQPQHF	TGTGCCAGTAGCTTCCCCGGGAATCAGCCCCAGCATTTT
TRBJ2-3	.	TRBV9	.	CASSVSLADTQYF	TGTGCCAGCAGCGTCTCACTAGCAGATACGCAGTATTTT